What follows is one T cell receptor beta chain and its context. These data come from a study of blood T cell repertoires in COVID-19. The table came from immunoSEQ multiplex PCR; TCRdb's copy has only in-frame clones and leaves some out. The data show some 74,000 clones, about 80% seen once. The source material was peripheral blood. The sequence came from a human donor in a cohort sampled during active COVID-19.

The CDR3 sequence is CAWSGGSTDTQYF. The CDR3 DNA is TGTGCCTGGAGTGGCGGGAGCACAGATACGCAGTATTTT. V gene TRBV30 combines with J gene TRBJ2-3, with TRBD2 as a possible D gene (5 bases). Trimming pared 1 base from V and 0 bases from J, leaving 5 bases between. This CDR3 has 13 residues. Germline V gives CDR1 GTSNPN, CDR2 SVGIG (reference sequence).